Listed below are T cell receptor beta chains from one sample, sequenced in a study of cytomegalovirus exposure and HLA in healthy donors. Method: immunoSEQ multiplex PCR; TCRdb's copy keeps in-frame clones and lacks some. The sample consists of around 150,000 clones, roughly 85% of them appearing once. Sequencing input: PBMCs. These receptors came from a man aged 18 to 30 in good health and CMV-seropositive. Each CDR3 is given with its conserved first and last residue. D genes are given only for firm matches. Clone sizes are given selectively: once, few, many, or a class where the clone is expanded.

clone_size	v_call	d_call	j_call	cdr3_nt	cdr3_aa
-	TRBV7-2	-	TRBJ1-2	TGTGCCAGCAGCCCACAGGAAGCTAACTATGGCTACACCTTC	CASSPQEANYGYTF
-	TRBV5-1	TRBD1	TRBJ2-1	TGCGCCAGCAGCATGGGACAGAGCTACAATGAGCAGTTCTTC	CASSMGQSYNEQFF
once	TRBV6-1	-	TRBJ1-4	TGTGCCAGCAGTGAATTTGCGGGGGAAGGAGAAAAACTGTTTTTT	CASSEFAGEGEKLFF
-	TRBV5-8	-	TRBJ1-1	TGTGCCAGCAACGATGCGGGGTACACTGAAGCTTTCTTT	CASNDAGYTEAFF
once	TRBV5-4	TRBD1	TRBJ2-2	TGTGCCAGCAGGACAGGGAGTAACACCGGGGAGCTGTTTTTT	CASRTGSNTGELFF
-	TRBV9	TRBD2	TRBJ2-4	TGTGCCAGCAGCTCGGGAGGGGGGACCAACAAAAACATTCAGTACTTC	CASSSGGGTNKNIQYF
-	TRBV10-3	-	TRBJ1-1	TGTGCCATCAGTGGTGCCCCGAGCCTGAACACTGAAGCTTTCTTT	CAISGAPSLNTEAFF
once	TRBV7-6	TRBD2	TRBJ2-1	TGTGCCAGCAGCCCCGGAAGGGGAGCGGGGGGAGCCCTCTCGAATGAGCAGTTCTTC	CASSPGRGAGGALSNEQFF
-	TRBV6-1	TRBD1	TRBJ2-7	TGTGCCAGCACCCTGGGACAGGGCCTCTACGAGCAGTACTTC	CASTLGQGLYEQYF
-	TRBV13	TRBD1	TRBJ1-1	TGTGCCAGCAGCTTAGAGGGGACAGGGCCTGAAGCTTTCTTT	CASSLEGTGPEAFF
-	TRBV10-3	-	TRBJ1-1	TGTGCCATCAGTGACCTCCTGACGGGAACCTACACTGAAGCTTTCTTT	CAISDLLTGTYTEAFF
once	TRBV5-1	TRBD2	TRBJ2-3	TGCGCCAGCGGCTTTGAAGCGGGGGGGCCGGATACGCAGTATTTT	CASGFEAGGPDTQYF
once	TRBV10-3	TRBD1	TRBJ2-5	TGTGCCATCTCTTTCGACAGGGCGGCCCAGTACTTC	CAISFDRAAQYF
once	TRBV14	-	TRBJ1-1	TGTGCCAGCAGCCAAGTACGGGGTGGAGGCACTGAAGCTTTCTTT	CASSQVRGGGTEAFF
-	TRBV4-3	-	TRBJ1-2	TGCGCCAGCAGCCAACAGTACAGGGACTATGGCTACACCTTC	CASSQQYRDYGYTF
-	TRBV6-5	-	TRBJ1-2	TGTGCCAGCAGTGGTGACAGATATGGCTACACCTTC	CASSGDRYGYTF
-	TRBV11-1	-	TRBJ2-5	TGTGCCAGCACCCATGGGGCCCAAGAGACCCAGTACTTC	CASTHGAQETQYF
-	TRBV2	-	TRBJ2-1	TGTGCCAGCAGTGATTCGGCAGGCAGGAATGAGCAGTTCTTC	CASSDSAGRNEQFF